These T cell receptor beta chains were read from a single sample in a study of T cell changes during pregnancy in multiple sclerosis. Assay: immunoSEQ multiplex PCR; the TCRdb copy retains only in-frame clones and omits some. The sample carries about 75,000 clones, around nine tenths recorded once. The sample was CD4+ T cells from peripheral blood mononuclear cells, taken before pregnancy. The receptors originated from a female donor with multiple sclerosis, enrolled in a pregnancy study. CDR3s include the opening cysteine and the closing phenylalanine or tryptophan. The D gene is left open where the match is weak. Size tells how often a clone was seen (once, few, many) or the class of an expanded clone, and some rows leave it out.

J: TRBJ1-5
D: NA
V: TRBV7-3
length: 12
size: NA
CDR3: CASYRGNQPQHF
DNA: TGTGCCAGCTACCGGGGGAATCAGCCCCAGCATTTT

J: TRBJ2-7
D: NA
V: TRBV10-3
length: 13
size: NA
CDR3: CAITGQAGYEQYF
DNA: TGTGCCATCACCGGTCAGGCGGGCTACGAGCAGTACTTC

J: TRBJ2-7
D: TRBD2
V: TRBV10-3
length: 13
size: NA
CDR3: CAISSGRASEQYF
DNA: TGTGCCATCAGTAGCGGGAGGGCCTCCGAGCAGTACTTC

J: TRBJ2-7
D: NA
V: TRBV2
length: 12
size: NA
CDR3: CASRKIGYEQYF
DNA: TGTGCCAGCAGAAAAATCGGTTACGAGCAGTACTTC

J: TRBJ2-7
D: TRBD2
V: TRBV14
length: 15
size: NA
CDR3: CASSQNSGRAFEQYF
DNA: TGTGCCAGCAGCCAAAACAGCGGGAGGGCCTTCGAGCAGTACTTC

J: TRBJ1-2
D: TRBD1
V: TRBV27
length: 15
size: NA
CDR3: CASRKDRVVGYGYTF
DNA: TGTGCCAGCAGGAAGGACAGGGTTGTGGGCTATGGCTACACCTTC

J: TRBJ1-4
D: TRBD1
V: TRBV2
length: 15
size: NA
CDR3: CASSASRGFNEKLFF
DNA: TGTGCCAGCAGTGCCTCCAGGGGGTTTAATGAAAAACTGTTTTTT

J: TRBJ2-3
D: TRBD2
V: TRBV11-3
length: 16
size: NA
CDR3: CASSNPSGGILNTQYF
DNA: TGTGCCAGCAGCAACCCTAGCGGGGGGATTCTTAATACGCAGTATTTT

J: TRBJ1-2
D: TRBD1
V: TRBV5-3
length: 17
size: NA
CDR3: CARSRWAGTGVNYGYTF
DNA: TGTGCCAGAAGCCGGTGGGCTGGGACAGGGGTTAACTATGGCTACACCTTC

J: TRBJ2-6
D: NA
V: TRBV27
length: 15
size: NA
CDR3: CASRPGSSGANVLTF
DNA: TGTGCCAGCAGACCAGGGTCTTCTGGGGCCAACGTCCTGACTTTC

J: TRBJ2-5
D: NA
V: TRBV6-1
length: 15
size: NA
CDR3: CASSPVGGPQETQYF
DNA: TGTGCCAGCAGCCCTGTAGGCGGCCCCCAAGAGACCCAGTACTTC

J: TRBJ2-1
D: TRBD1
V: TRBV7-9
length: 15
size: NA
CDR3: CASSLVGTANNEQFF
DNA: TGTGCCAGCAGCTTAGTGGGGACAGCTAACAATGAGCAGTTCTTC

J: TRBJ2-1
D: NA
V: TRBV27
length: 15
size: NA
CDR3: CASSLSRDSYNEQFF
DNA: TGTGCCAGCAGTTTATCACGGGACTCCTACAATGAGCAGTTCTTC

J: TRBJ2-6
D: TRBD1
V: TRBV7-2
length: 12
size: NA
CDR3: CATIGGQNVLTF
DNA: TGTGCCACGATAGGGGGCCAGAACGTCCTGACTTTC

J: TRBJ2-3
D: NA
V: TRBV9
length: 15
size: NA
CDR3: CASSFLGGSTDTQYF
DNA: TGTGCCAGCAGCTTCCTGGGCGGGAGCACAGATACGCAGTATTTT

J: TRBJ1-5
D: NA
V: TRBV6-1
length: 15
size: NA
CDR3: CASTRRPDPDQPQHF
DNA: TGTGCCAGCACCCGCAGGCCCGACCCGGATCAGCCCCAGCATTTT

J: TRBJ1-1
D: NA
V: TRBV7-6
length: 13
size: NA
CDR3: CASSLRMAGEAFF
DNA: TGTGCCAGCAGCTTAAGGATGGCGGGGGAAGCTTTCTTT

J: TRBJ2-3
D: TRBD1
V: TRBV9
length: 15
size: few
CDR3: CASSVGTGVSDTQYF
DNA: TGTGCCAGCAGCGTAGGGACAGGGGTTTCAGATACGCAGTATTTT

J: TRBJ1-5
D: TRBD1
V: TRBV6-5
length: 15
size: NA
CDR3: CASSFTGQGNQPQHF
DNA: TGTGCCAGCAGTTTCACAGGACAGGGCAATCAGCCCCAGCATTTT

J: TRBJ2-3
D: NA
V: TRBV11-1
length: 15
size: NA
CDR3: CASSLLGLSPDTQYF
DNA: TGTGCCAGCAGCTTATTGGGACTGTCCCCAGATACGCAGTATTTT

J: TRBJ1-2
D: TRBD1
V: TRBV18
length: 15
size: few
CDR3: CASSHGEQGRYGYTF
DNA: TGTGCCAGCTCCCACGGCGAACAGGGGAGGTATGGCTACACCTTC

J: TRBJ2-7
D: NA
V: TRBV7-6
length: 14
size: NA
CDR3: CASSLAGDTYEQYF
DNA: TGTGCCAGCAGCTTAGCTGGGGACACCTACGAGCAGTACTTC

J: TRBJ1-2
D: TRBD1
V: TRBV5-8
length: 16
size: once
CDR3: CASSRIHDREVRGYTF
DNA: TGTGCCAGCAGCCGAATCCATGACAGGGAGGTTAGAGGCTACACCTTC

J: TRBJ1-1
D: NA
V: TRBV18
length: 15
size: once
CDR3: CASSGLGGPYTEAFF
DNA: TGTGCCAGCTCAGGGTTAGGCGGCCCCTACACTGAAGCTTTCTTT

J: TRBJ1-2
D: NA
V: TRBV6-1
length: 14
size: NA
CDR3: CASSREGGVVGYTF
DNA: TGTGCCAGCAGCCGCGAAGGGGGGGTGGTTGGCTACACCTTC

J: TRBJ1-1
D: NA
V: TRBV6-5
length: 13
size: NA
CDR3: CASSFKQNTEAFF
DNA: TGTGCCAGCAGCTTCAAGCAAAACACTGAAGCTTTCTTT

J: TRBJ2-5
D: TRBD1
V: TRBV5-1
length: 16
size: NA
CDR3: CASSTYGQGAGETQYF
DNA: TGCGCCAGCAGCACCTACGGACAGGGGGCGGGGGAGACCCAGTACTTC

J: TRBJ1-5
D: TRBD1
V: TRBV19
length: 16
size: NA
CDR3: CASSTPGQGLYQPQHF
DNA: TGTGCCAGTAGTACCCCGGGACAGGGGTTGTATCAGCCCCAGCATTTT

J: TRBJ2-7
D: NA
V: TRBV7-3
length: 18
size: NA
CDR3: CASSLKAQGLAERDEQYF
DNA: TGTGCCAGCAGCTTAAAGGCGCAGGGGCTGGCCGAAAGGGACGAGCAGTACTTC

J: TRBJ2-5
D: TRBD2
V: TRBV5-4
length: 15
size: NA
CDR3: CASSPRTSLGETQYF
DNA: TGTGCCAGCAGCCCTCGGACTAGTCTGGGAGAGACCCAGTACTTC

J: TRBJ2-5
D: TRBD2
V: TRBV30
length: 15
size: few
CDR3: CAWSRASGGLETQYF
DNA: TGTGCCTGGAGTAGGGCTAGCGGGGGGTTGGAGACCCAGTACTTC

J: TRBJ2-1
D: TRBD2
V: TRBV29-1
length: 18
size: NA
CDR3: CSPHGRLAGGSSYNEQFF
DNA: TGCAGCCCTCACGGCCGGCTAGCGGGAGGGAGCTCCTACAATGAGCAGTTCTTC

J: TRBJ2-2
D: TRBD2
V: TRBV9
length: 16
size: NA
CDR3: CASSVGSGRVGGELFF
DNA: TGTGCCAGCAGCGTAGGGAGCGGGAGGGTCGGCGGGGAGCTGTTTTTT

J: TRBJ2-1
D: NA
V: TRBV6-1
length: 10
size: NA
CDR3: CASSDESILF
DNA: TGTGCCAGCAGTGATGAGTCCATACTCTTC

J: TRBJ2-5
D: TRBD2
V: TRBV7-2
length: 16
size: NA
CDR3: CASSPGLAGAGETQYF
DNA: TGTGCCAGCAGCCCCGGACTAGCGGGAGCGGGAGAGACCCAGTACTTC

J: TRBJ1-2
D: NA
V: TRBV19
length: 11
size: NA
CDR3: CASSITTGYTF
DNA: TGTGCCAGTAGTATCACAACCGGCTACACCTTC

J: TRBJ2-3
D: NA
V: TRBV7-8
length: 16
size: NA
CDR3: CASSPGRLVRADTQYF
DNA: TGTGCCAGCAGCCCCGGCCGTCTTGTGAGGGCAGATACGCAGTATTTT

J: TRBJ1-2
D: NA
V: TRBV7-9
length: 14
size: NA
CDR3: CASSLAAGPYGYTF
DNA: TGTGCCAGCAGCTTAGCAGCGGGACCCTATGGCTACACCTTC

J: TRBJ1-1
D: TRBD1
V: TRBV11-3
length: 14
size: few
CDR3: CASSSRTGTTEAFF
DNA: TGTGCCAGCAGCAGTCGGACAGGGACCACTGAAGCTTTCTTT

J: TRBJ2-1
D: TRBD2
V: TRBV7-8
length: 17
size: NA
CDR3: CASRPPLREDPYNEQFF
DNA: TGTGCCAGCAGACCCCCACTACGGGAGGACCCCTACAATGAGCAGTTCTTC